Below, 30 T cell receptor beta chains from the same sample are listed, as sequenced in a study of shared clonotypes between healthy human individuals. The table came from immunoSEQ multiplex PCR; TCRdb's copy has only in-frame clones and leaves some out. The sample shows approximately 640,000 clones, around 72% of them seen only once. Specimen: memory CD4+ T cells sorted from blood. Stated subset: CD45RA-negative fraction. These receptors were collected from a woman aged 30 to 39 in good health.

The V gene is TRBV19, the J gene TRBJ2-1, with 10 nucleotides matching TRBD2. The germline CDR1 and CDR2 sequences are LNHDA and SQIVND (reference sequence). The CDR3 loop spans 17 amino acids. Losses at the gene ends were 5 bases for V and 2 bases for J; bases not matched to a gene: 9. CDR3 region: CASSPRSSGGPYNEQFF. CDR3 coding DNA: TGTGCCAGTAGTCCCCGGTCTAGCGGGGGCCCCTACAATGAGCAGTTCTTC.

This chain connects TRBV19 to TRBJ2-1, with 12 bases lining up with TRBD2. The germline V gene has CDR1 LNHDA and CDR2 SQIVND (reference sequence). This CDR3 is built from 14 residues. The J segment lost 7 bases and the V segment lost 6 bases, leaving 4 bases of the junction unmatched. The CDR3 protein is CASRPLAGGNEQFF. In DNA, the CDR3 is TGTGCCAGTAGACCTCTAGCGGGGGGGAATGAGCAGTTCTTC. Variable domain in full (rest from reference TRBV19 and TRBJ2-1): DGGITQSPKYLFRKEGQNVTLSCEQNLNHDAMYWYRQDPGQGLRLIYYSQIVNDFQKGDIAEGYSVSREKKESFPLTVTSAQKNPTAFYLCASRPLAGGNEQFFGPGTRLTVL.

This clone appeared a single time. The gene calls are TRBV7-9 and TRBJ2-2; 7 bases match TRBD1. CDR1 and CDR2 from the germline V gene are SEHNR and FQNEAQ (reference sequence). V was clipped by 8 bases and J by 0 bases; unmatched bases: 6. The CDR3 is 15 amino acids. CDR3 amino acids: CASVTGTANTGELFF. The CDR3, as DNA: TGTGCCAGCGTCACCGGGACAGCGAACACCGGGGAGCTGTTTTTT.

This chain links TRBV28 with TRBJ2-4; 9 bases align to TRBD1. After removal of 6 bases from V and 6 bases from J, the junction contained 9 bases not matched to a gene. The CDR3 contains 15 residues. Germline V gives CDR1 MDHEN, CDR2 SYDVKM. The DNA for the CDR3 is TGTGCCAGCAGGACCCACCCGGGACAGGGAAACATTCAGTACTTC. Its protein product is CASRTHPGQGNIQYF. Supplemented by reference TRBV28 and TRBJ2-4, the full variable domain reads DVKVTQSSRYLVKRTGEKVFLECVQDMDHENMFWYRQDPGLGLRLIYFSYDVKMKEKGDIPEGYSVSREKKERFSLILESASTNQTSMYLCASRTHPGQGNIQYFGAGTRLSVL.

The chain has TRBV6-5 and TRBJ2-3; tentative D call: TRBD1 (6 bases). Germline V gene sequence: CDR1 MNHEY, CDR2 SVGAGI. Trimming took off 6 bases at V and 3 bases at J, with 13 bases between the two ends. This CDR3 is 14 amino acids long. CDR3 in DNA: TGTGCCAGCAGGGGTAGCAGGGGTACAGATACGCAGTATTTT. It codes for CASRGSRGTDTQYF.

The rearrangement uses TRBV4-2 and TRBJ2-3; TRBD2 is a possible D gene (6 bases). The CDR3 length is 13 residues. From germline, CDR1 is LGHNA and CDR2 YNFKEQ. V was shortened by 4 bases and J by 2 bases, with 7 bases between the two germline ends. The CDR3 nucleotides are TGTGCCAGCAGCCGGGGACTCACAGATACGCAGTATTTT. It yields the protein CASSRGLTDTQYF.

The chain combines TRBV5-1 with TRBJ2-1; no clear D gene. This CDR3 is 13 amino acids long. Germline loops: CDR1 SGHRS, CDR2 YFSETQ. Trimming left V 0 bases short and J 5 bases short, with 6 bases between. DNA for the CDR3: TGCGCCAGCAGCTTGGATCGGCACAATGAGCAGTTCTTC. This codes for CASSLDRHNEQFF.

This clone was detected once. The rearrangement joins TRBV7-9 to TRBJ1-3; D may be TRBD1 (5 bases). This CDR3 is 14 amino acids long. Germline CDR1 reads SEHNR; CDR2 reads FQNEAQ (reference sequence). V gave up 1 base and J gave up 4 bases, with 8 bases separating them. In DNA, the CDR3 is TGTGCCAGCAGCTTAGGGGGGAACGGAAACACCATATATTTT. It encodes CASSLGGNGNTIYF. Full variable domain (remainder filled in from reference TRBV7-9 and TRBJ1-3): DTGVSQNPRHKITKRGQNVTFRCDPISEHNRLYWYRQTLGQGPEFLTYFQNEAQLEKSRLLSDRFSAERPKGSFSTLEIQRTEQGDSAMYLCASSLGGNGNTIYFGEGSWLTVV.

The chain combines TRBV5-1 with TRBJ2-7, with 11 bases that match TRBD2. The junction had 7 bases not matched to a gene; V was cut back by 4 bases and J by 7 bases. The CDR3 spans 14 residues. The V gene's germline CDR1 is SGHRS and CDR2 YFSETQ. The CDR3 DNA is TGCGCCAGCAGCATAGGGACTAGCGGTGGGGAGCAGTACTTC. This codes for CASSIGTSGGEQYF.

As to this clone: The sample holds other DNA sequences that translate to the same CDR3. The J gene is TRBJ1-1, the V gene TRBV5-1; D gene unclear. Germline values: CDR1 SGHRS, CDR2 YFSETQ. Trimming stripped 4 bases from V and 2 bases from J, with 6 bases between. The CDR3 is made up of 12 amino acids. DNA for the CDR3: TGCGCCAGCAGCCTCCAAAACACTGAAGCTTTCTTT. It encodes CASSLQNTEAFF.

The CDR3 region has the DNA TGTGCCAGTTCGGGACAGGAGGATCAGCCCCAGCATTTT. Amino acids: CASSGQEDQPQHF. This rearrangement joins TRBV6-1 to TRBJ1-5; 8 nucleotides align to TRBD1. Germline V gene sequence: CDR1 MNHNS, CDR2 SASEGT. CDR3 size: 13 residues. With 9 bases clipped from V and 5 bases from J, the junction kept 6 bases outside the gene matches.

The rearrangement links TRBV5-1 to TRBJ2-7; unclear D gene. V was pared by 3 bases and J by 0 bases, with 7 bases between. The CDR3 is made up of 13 amino acids. CDR1 SGHRS and CDR2 YFSETQ come from the germline V gene. CDR3 region: CASSSGASYEQYF. The CDR3 region has the DNA TGCGCCAGCAGCTCCGGAGCCTCCTACGAGCAGTACTTC.

This clone was seen a handful of times. Additional DNA sequences in this sample encode the identical CDR3. The chain links TRBV18 to TRBJ2-7; D may be TRBD1 (6 bases). Germline loops: CDR1 KGHSH, CDR2 LQKENI. V was trimmed by 6 bases and J by 1 base, leaving 10 bases between them. The CDR3 runs 13 residues. CDR3 DNA sequence: TGTGCCAGCTCTTGGACAGATTCCTACGAGCAGTACTTC. Translated, it gives CASSWTDSYEQYF.

CDR3 coding DNA: TGTGCCAGCAGCTTGTCCGGGAGCGGCACAGATACGCAGTATTTT. This encodes CASSLSGSGTDTQYF. The rearrangement joins TRBV13 to TRBJ2-3; a weak D match, TRBD2 (6 bases). Germline CDR1 and CDR2: PRHDT and FYEKMQ (reference sequence). Trimming took 3 bases from V and 1 from J, leaving 11 bases between them. The CDR3 runs to 15 residues.

V and J are TRBV7-6 and TRBJ1-1; TRBD1 agrees at 11 bases. V was pared by 4 bases and J by 0 bases, with 10 bases of the junction left unmatched. The CDR3 consists of 18 residues. Germline values: CDR1 SGHVS, CDR2 FNYEAQ. This CDR3 reads CASSSGTGGFGMNTEAFF. The CDR3 DNA reads TGTGCCAGCAGCTCCGGGACAGGGGGTTTTGGAATGAACACTGAAGCTTTCTTT.

The V gene is TRBV9, the J gene TRBJ2-5; 9 bases align to TRBD2. After removal of 3 bases from V and 4 bases from J, the junction contained 13 bases not matched to a gene. The CDR3 runs to 17 residues. CDR1 SGDLS and CDR2 YYNGEE come from the germline V gene. The CDR3 nucleotides are TGTGCCAGCAGCGCAGATAAGCATAGCGGGAGTCGAGAGACCCAGTACTTC. Its translation is CASSADKHSGSRETQYF.

This clone was detected once. The chain combines TRBV10-2 with TRBJ2-7; 8 nucleotides align to TRBD1. Germline CDR1 reads WSHSY; CDR2 reads SAAADI. CDR3 length equals 16 residues. After removal of 6 bases from V and 4 bases from J, the junction contained 14 bases not matched to a gene. DNA for the CDR3: TGCGCCAGCAGCTTAAGTCCGGGACAGGCAAGTTACGAGCAGTACTTC. It translates to CASSLSPGQASYEQYF.

In its sample, this clone was seen once. V is TRBV28 and J is TRBJ2-7, with 13 bases lining up with TRBD2. This CDR3 spans 15 amino acids. The germline CDR1 and CDR2 sequences are MDHEN and SYDVKM. J gave up 6 bases and V 1 base, and 3 bases lay outside the gene matches. CDR3 residues: CASSLLLAGGAEQYF. In DNA form, the CDR3 reads TGTGCCAGCAGTTTATTACTAGCGGGAGGGGCCGAGCAGTACTTC.

The chain combines TRBV2 with TRBJ2-3; perhaps D is TRBD1 or TRBD2 (5 bases each). The CDR3 extends over 12 amino acids. Between the trimmed V and J ends, which lost 6 bases and 6 bases, there was a span of 10 bases. CDR1 and CDR2 from the germline V gene are SNHLY and FYNNEI. For the CDR3, the DNA is TGTGCCAGCAGACGGGGCAGGGATACGCAGTATTTT. Residues: CASRRGRDTQYF.

A remark on this clone: Within the sample, other DNA sequences also encode this same CDR3. J is TRBJ2-3 and V is TRBV9; tentative D call: TRBD2 (5 bases). Germline V gene lookup returns CDR1 SGDLS and CDR2 YYNGEE. The ends were cut back, 0 bases at V and 0 bases at J, with 8 bases in the middle. This CDR3 has 15 amino acids. The CDR3 coding sequence is TGTGCCAGCAGCGTAGGGAGGAAAAGCACAGATACGCAGTATTTT. It specifies CASSVGRKSTDTQYF.

The V gene is TRBV5-5, the J gene TRBJ1-2; D uncertain. V lost 4 bases, J lost 8 bases, and 15 bases lay in between. The length of the CDR3 is 13 residues. The germline V gene has CDR1 SGHKS and CDR2 YYEKEE (reference sequence). The CDR3 loop is CASSGPSGVGYTF. DNA of the CDR3: TGTGCCAGCAGCGGCCCGTCGGGCGTGGGCTACACCTTC.

The chain is built from TRBV29-1 and TRBJ1-1; D gene uncertain. Per the germline V gene, CDR1 is SQVTM and CDR2 is ANQGSEA. V was shortened by 7 bases and J by 2 bases, with 14 bases between the two germline ends. This CDR3 has 13 amino acids. Written as DNA, the CDR3 is TGCAGCGCCCTAATACCGGGAAACACTGAAGCTTTCTTT. Amino acid sequence: CSALIPGNTEAFF.

The V gene is TRBV6-5, the J gene TRBJ1-1; 8 positions match TRBD1. Germline values: CDR1 MNHEY, CDR2 SVGAGI. This CDR3 has 13 amino acids. V lost 7 bases, J lost 11 bases, and 12 bases stayed unmatched. In nucleotides, the CDR3 is TGTGCCAGCACCCCGGGACAGGTCAAAGAGGCTTTCTTT. Amino acid sequence: CASTPGQVKEAFF.

This clone was recorded at least ten times. The chain has TRBV5-1 and TRBJ1-1; D might be TRBD1 (5 bases). The V gene's germline CDR1 is SGHRS and CDR2 YFSETQ. The CDR3 spans 15 residues. The V gene lost 5 bases and the J gene lost 1 base, with 15 bases spanning the gap. DNA for the CDR3: TGCGCCAGCAGTCCGGGGGTACCGTCGAACACTGAAGCTTTCTTT. Translated: CASSPGVPSNTEAFF.

V is TRBV28 and J is TRBJ2-7; TRBD2 agrees at 7 bases. Per germline, CDR1 MDHEN and CDR2 SYDVKM. The ends lost 2 bases at V and 9 bases at J; junction bases unmatched: 10. The CDR3 runs 14 residues. The DNA of the CDR3 is TGTGCCAGCAGTTTACTTAGCCTGGGGAGGGTGCAGTACTTC. Translation gives CASSLLSLGRVQYF.

The rearrangement uses TRBV27 and TRBJ2-5, with D perhaps given as TRBD1 or TRBD2 (5 bases each). The germline V gene has CDR1 MNHEY and CDR2 SMNVEV (reference sequence). The CDR3 sequence is 15 residues long. V was cut by 2 bases and J by 5 bases, with 15 bases left in between. The CDR3 reads CASSLTVLGTETQYF. The CDR3 DNA sequence: TGTGCCAGCAGTTTAACGGTTCTGGGGACGGAGACCCAGTACTTC.

Worth noting for this clone: The sample has other DNA sequences that encode this CDR3 too. The chain is built from TRBV19 and TRBJ1-1, with a tentative D call TRBD1 (5 bases). In germline, CDR1 is LNHDA, CDR2 SQIVND (reference sequence). V lost 5 bases and J 1 base, leaving 11 bases between the germline ends. The CDR3 length is 14 residues. The CDR3 DNA follows: TGTGCCAGTAGTCCCCTCGACAGGAACACTGAAGCTTTCTTT. Residues: CASSPLDRNTEAFF.

The CDR3 DNA sequence: TGTGCCAGCACCACTAGCGGGTTTTCCTACGAGCAGTACTTC. It specifies CASTTSGFSYEQYF. The V and J genes are TRBV6-1 and TRBJ2-7, with 9 bases fitting TRBD2. V lost 7 bases, J lost 1 base, and 5 bases stayed unmatched. The CDR3 has 14 residues. In germline, CDR1 is MNHNS, CDR2 SASEGT.

The genes are TRBV7-9 and TRBJ1-3, with 7 bases lining up with TRBD1. Germline V gene data show CDR1 as SEHNR and CDR2 as FQNEAQ (reference sequence). This CDR3 comprises 14 residues. The V segment lost 5 bases and the J segment 4 bases; nucleotides outside the gene matches: 5. CDR3 loop: CASSKGAPGNTIYF. The CDR3 DNA is TGTGCCAGCAGCAAGGGGGCGCCCGGAAACACCATATATTTT.

This clone showed up just a few times. The genes are TRBV28 and TRBJ1-2; D gene uncertain. Germline CDR1 and CDR2: MDHEN and SYDVKM. There are 11 residues in the CDR3. V shed 6 bases and J shed 5 bases, with 7 bases lying between them. In DNA form, the CDR3 reads TGTGCCAGCAGGACGACATATGGCTACACCTTC. This codes for CASRTTYGYTF.